Below are 29 T cell receptor beta chains sequenced from a single sample in a study of blood T cell repertoires in COVID-19. Here immunoSEQ multiplex PCR was the method, and the copy in TCRdb shows in-frame clones only, minus some. The sample holds around 100,000 clones, approximately 86% seen once. The sample comprised peripheral blood. Every receptor here comes from a human donor in a cohort sampled during active COVID-19.

This chain connects TRBV3-1 (or the pseudogene TRBV3-2) to TRBJ2-2; D is possibly TRBD2 (6 bases). From germline, CDR1 is LGHDT and CDR2 YNNKEL (reference sequence). Trimming pared 8 bases from V and 4 bases from J, leaving 14 bases between. The CDR3 is made up of 14 amino acids. The CDR3 sequence is CASSRDLITGELFF. CDR3 DNA sequence: TGTGCCAGCTCCCGGGACTTGATCACCGGGGAGCTGTTTTTT.

The V call is TRBV4-1, the J call TRBJ2-7, with a possible D match to TRBD1 (7 bases). CDR3 length: 15 amino acids. In germline, CDR1 is MGHRA, CDR2 YSYEKL. V was cut by 4 bases and J by 0 bases, with 13 bases left in between. CDR3 nucleotides: TGCGCCAGCAGCCCAGGGGGACTGAGCTCCTACGAGCAGTACTTC. It encodes CASSPGGLSSYEQYF.

This chain joins TRBV7-9 and TRBJ2-6; 9 nucleotides match TRBD1. V was pared by 3 bases and J by 0 bases, with 9 bases of the junction left unmatched. Per germline, CDR1 SEHNR and CDR2 FQNEAQ (reference sequence). This CDR3 region has 19 residues. The CDR3 nucleotides are TGTGCCAGCAGCTTTAGACAGGGGGACTTTCTCTCTGGGGCCAACGTCCTGACTTTC. Its protein product is CASSFRQGDFLSGANVLTF.

The rearrangement links TRBV7-3 to TRBJ2-2; 10 bases fit TRBD2. The germline CDR1 and CDR2 sequences are SGHTA and FQGTGA. Trimming took 0 bases from V and 6 from J; bases not matched to a gene: 4. This CDR3 region has 16 residues. The CDR3 DNA reads as TGTGCCAGCAGCTTAACAGCGGGAGGGCCCTCCGGGGAGCTGTTTTTT. Its protein product is CASSLTAGGPSGELFF.

V gene TRBV5-6 combines with J gene TRBJ1-1; D not certain. This CDR3 spans 14 amino acids. Per the germline V gene, CDR1 is SGHDT and CDR2 is YYEEEE. V was cut by 4 bases and J by 1 base, with 11 bases left in between. The CDR3 loop reads CASSERERNTEAFF. The DNA of the CDR3 is TGTGCCAGCAGCGAAAGGGAGAGGAACACTGAAGCTTTCTTT.

This clone is labeled medium-sized. The V and J genes are TRBV19 and TRBJ2-7, with 9 bases lining up with TRBD2. J gave up 0 bases and V 6 bases, and 6 bases lay outside the gene matches. CDR3 length: 15 amino acids. Germline V gene lookup returns CDR1 LNHDA and CDR2 SQIVND (reference sequence). CDR3 residues: CASSILAGNSYEQYF. The CDR3 DNA reads TGTGCCAGTAGCATTCTAGCGGGAAACTCCTACGAGCAGTACTTC.

The V call is TRBV11-2, the J call TRBJ2-7; no clear D. Per the germline V gene, CDR1 is SGHAT and CDR2 is FQNNGV. With 2 bases removed from V and 7 bases from J, the gap between germline ends came to 6 bases. The CDR3 has 11 amino acids. CDR3 in DNA: TGTGCCAGCAGCTTATTTCGGGAGCAGTACTTC. It is translated as CASSLFREQYF. The entire variable domain, with the rest obtained from reference TRBV11-2 and TRBJ2-7, is as follows: EAGVAQSPRYKIIEKRQSVAFWCNPISGHATLYWYQQILGQGPKLLIQFQNNGVVDDSQLPKDRFSAERLKGVDSTLKIQPAKLEDSAVYLCASSLFREQYFGPGTRLTVT.

V gene TRBV5-6 combines with J gene TRBJ2-7; a weak D match, TRBD1 (6 bases). In germline, CDR1 is SGHDT, CDR2 YYEEEE. The CDR3 contains 12 residues. Between the trimmed V and J ends, which lost 5 bases and 6 bases, there was a span of 12 bases. The CDR3 here is CASSFTGFEQYF. CDR3 sequence (DNA): TGTGCCAGCAGTTTTACAGGGTTCGAGCAGTACTTC.

The chain links TRBV5-6 to TRBJ2-5, with TRBD2 as a possible D gene (6 bases). Germline lookup yields CDR1 SGHDT and CDR2 YYEEEE. V lost 0 bases and J 3 bases, leaving 6 bases between the germline ends. CDR3 length: 13 residues. CDR3 DNA sequence: TGTGCCAGCAGCTTGGGCGGGGAAGAGACCCAGTACTTC. Translation gives CASSLGGEETQYF.

V and J are TRBV27 and TRBJ2-5; 9 bases are a match to TRBD1. Germline V gene lookup returns CDR1 MNHEY and CDR2 SMNVEV (reference sequence). V shed 5 bases, J shed 4 bases, and the junction held 20 bases outside the gene matches. The CDR3 loop spans 19 amino acids. The CDR3 protein is CASSSIQGAFGGRGETQYF. The CDR3 bases are TGTGCCAGCAGTAGCATACAGGGGGCGTTTGGGGGGAGGGGAGAGACCCAGTACTTC.

J is TRBJ1-2 and V is TRBV6-2 or TRBV6-3; 7 bases agree with TRBD1. V dropped 2 bases and J dropped 8; count of bases not matched to a gene: 17. The length of the CDR3 is 17 residues. Germline CDR1 is MNHEY and CDR2 is SVGEGT. DNA of the CDR3: TGTGCCAGCAGTTACCGCCTGACAGGGTTGGAGTTCGGGGGCTACACCTTC. Protein sequence: CASSYRLTGLEFGGYTF.

V usage is TRBV5-1 and J usage is TRBJ1-1; D possibly corresponds to TRBD1 (5 bases). In germline, CDR1 is SGHRS, CDR2 YFSETQ. The CDR3 runs to 14 residues. V was shortened by 6 bases and J by 0 bases, with 12 bases between the two germline ends. The CDR3 nucleotides read TGCGCCAGCATGGGGGGAGCCATGAACACTGAAGCTTTCTTT. Translating it yields CASMGGAMNTEAFF.

The V call is TRBV6-5, the J call TRBJ1-5, with 7 bases lining up with TRBD1. The CDR3 covers 12 residues. Germline-derived CDR1 and CDR2 are MNHEY and SVGAGI. The junction had 0 bases not matched to a gene; V was cut back by 6 bases and J by 4 bases. The chain's CDR3 is CASRQGNQPQHF. CDR3 DNA sequence: TGTGCCAGCAGACAGGGGAATCAGCCCCAGCATTTT.

The chain is built from TRBV28 and TRBJ2-3, with TRBD2 matching over 15 bases. The CDR3 runs to 19 residues. Germline assignment: CDR1 MDHEN and CDR2 SYDVKM. J lost 3 bases, V lost 6 bases, and 13 bases had no gene match. The CDR3 region has the DNA TGTGCCAGCAGAACCGCACCTACAGGGACTAGCGGGAGGACAGATACGCAGTATTTT. It encodes CASRTAPTGTSGRTDTQYF.

The V gene is TRBV19, the J gene TRBJ2-4; possible D gene TRBD2, 5 bases. Trimming removed 7 bases at V and 9 bases at J, with 28 bases between. CDR1 and CDR2 (germline): LNHDA, SQIVND (reference sequence). The length of the CDR3 is 17 residues. The CDR3 sequence is CASTTNLPGMGSTIQYF. In DNA, the CDR3 is TGTGCCAGTACGACAAATTTGCCCGGGATGGGGTCGACCATTCAGTACTTC.

The rearrangement joins TRBV5-4 to TRBJ2-3; 11 bases line up with TRBD2. Germline CDR1 is SGHNT and CDR2 is YYREEE (reference sequence). CDR3 length equals 17 residues. With 5 bases clipped from V and 5 bases from J, the junction kept 13 bases outside the gene matches. The CDR3 reads CASRPNPVGLAGDTQYF. CDR3 coding DNA: TGTGCCAGCAGACCAAACCCAGTCGGACTAGCGGGAGATACGCAGTATTTT.

V gene TRBV5-1 combines with J gene TRBJ2-2, with no clear D. Per the germline V gene, CDR1 is SGHRS and CDR2 is YFSETQ. The length of the CDR3 is 14 residues. V was trimmed by 0 bases and J by 4 bases, leaving 7 bases between them. The CDR3 bases are TGCGCCAGCAGCTTGGAACCAGTCACCGGGGAGCTGTTTTTT. It translates to CASSLEPVTGELFF.

This chain links TRBV25-1 with TRBJ2-7; 9 nucleotides align to TRBD1. After removal of 5 bases from V and 1 base from J, the junction contained 9 bases not matched to a gene. There are 16 residues in the CDR3. Looked up from germline, CDR1 is MGHDK and CDR2 is SYGVNS. The CDR3 bases are TGTGCCAGCAGTTCCTCCGGGACAGGGTCTTCCTACGAGCAGTACTTC. Translated: CASSSSGTGSSYEQYF.

The chain employs TRBV6-5 and TRBJ1-1, with D tentatively TRBD1 (5 bases). Trimming pared 8 bases from V and 5 bases from J, leaving 21 bases between. In germline, CDR1 is MNHEY, CDR2 SVGAGI. The CDR3 spans 15 residues. In DNA, the CDR3 is TGTGCCAGCGGCCCGGACGGGGGGAGTAGAACTGAAGCTTTCTTT. This codes for CASGPDGGSRTEAFF.

This chain joins TRBV5-5 and TRBJ2-7, with 8 bases identical to TRBD2. Germline V gene data show CDR1 as SGHKS and CDR2 as YYEKEE (reference sequence). The CDR3 is made up of 15 amino acids. J was trimmed by 4 bases and V by 4 bases; bases with no gene match: 10. The CDR3 reads CASSLDGTSRYEQYF. CDR3 DNA sequence: TGTGCCAGCAGCCTTGACGGGACTAGTAGATACGAGCAGTACTTC.

This rearrangement joins TRBV6-6 to TRBJ1-3, with 8 bases fitting TRBD1. CDR1 and CDR2 from the germline V gene are MNHNY and SVGAGI (reference sequence). The CDR3 consists of 14 residues. V lost 4 bases to trimming and J lost 7 bases; unmatched junction nucleotides: 6. This CDR3 reads CASSSDRAGNTIYF. For the CDR3, the DNA is TGTGCCAGCAGTTCGGACAGGGCCGGGAACACCATATATTTT.

The rearrangement joins TRBV5-6 to TRBJ1-2; D gene unclear. V shed 0 bases and J shed 7 bases, with 19 bases lying between them. This CDR3 comprises 16 residues. CDR1 is SGHDT, CDR2 YYEEEE, per germline. CDR3 sequence: CASSLGPIVPSGGYTF. CDR3 in DNA: TGTGCCAGCAGCTTGGGCCCGATTGTCCCCAGTGGTGGCTACACCTTC.

J is TRBJ2-3 and V is TRBV11-2, with D possibly being TRBD2 (5 bases). Trimming took off 4 bases at V and 6 bases at J, with 23 bases between the two ends. Germline V gene lookup returns CDR1 SGHAT and CDR2 FQNNGV. CDR3 length: 17 residues. In DNA form, the CDR3 reads TGTGCCAGCAGCTCATACAGAGTTATGACGGGAATCGATACGCAGTATTTT. Translated, it gives CASSSYRVMTGIDTQYF.

CDR3 sequence: CASSLNRFYGYTF. Written as DNA, the CDR3 is TGTGCCAGCAGCTTGAACAGATTCTATGGCTACACCTTC. The chain recombines TRBV13 with TRBJ1-2; D gene uncertain. Germline V lookup: CDR1 PRHDT, CDR2 FYEKMQ (reference sequence). The CDR3 is 13 amino acids. The V end lost 3 bases, the J end lost 4 bases, and 9 bases lay between the germline ends.

The chain couples TRBV30 to TRBJ2-7, with 14 bases identical to TRBD2. CDR1 and CDR2 (germline): GTSNPN, SVGIG (reference sequence). This CDR3 is built from 13 residues. CDR3 nucleotide sequence: TGTGCTCACGGACTAGCGGGAGGACCTGAGCAGTACTTC. Protein: CAHGLAGGPEQYF.

The table lists this clone with a count of one. The CDR3 here is CASSLEVRTPDNEQFF. The DNA for the CDR3 is TGCGCCAGCAGCTTGGAAGTGAGGACTCCGGACAATGAGCAGTTCTTC. This rearrangement joins TRBV5-1 to TRBJ2-1, with a weak D call TRBD2 (5 bases). The CDR3 sequence is 16 residues long. Germline CDR1 SGHRS, CDR2 YFSETQ. Trimming shortened V by 0 bases and J by 5 bases, and 15 bases separated the two germline ends.

Written as DNA, the CDR3 is TGTGCCAGCAGCGGAAGGGGTACAGAGACCCAGTACTTC. This encodes CASSGRGTETQYF. V is TRBV12-3 or TRBV12-4 and J is TRBJ2-5, with D tentatively TRBD1 (5 bases). V lost 6 bases to trimming and J lost 4 bases, with 12 bases between them. The CDR3 length is 13 residues.

The chain uses TRBV11-2 and TRBJ2-2; tentative D call: TRBD1 (6 bases). The germline V gene encodes CDR1 SGHAT and CDR2 FQNNGV. The CDR3 consists of 16 residues. Trimming shortened V by 4 bases and J by 7 bases, and 19 bases separated the two germline ends. The CDR3 coding sequence is TGTGCCAGCAGCTCCCTCGGCCGAAGGGGGATCGGGGAGCTGTTTTTT. Translation gives CASSSLGRRGIGELFF.

The genes are TRBV20-1 and TRBJ2-5; weak D call: TRBD1 (6 bases). CDR3 length equals 11 residues. Germline V gene data show CDR1 as DFQATT and CDR2 as SNEGSKA (reference sequence). Deletions cut 4 bases from V and 5 bases from J, with 8 bases between. In DNA form, the CDR3 reads TGCAGTGCTAATAGGGGGGAGACCCAGTACTTC. Protein product: CSANRGETQYF.